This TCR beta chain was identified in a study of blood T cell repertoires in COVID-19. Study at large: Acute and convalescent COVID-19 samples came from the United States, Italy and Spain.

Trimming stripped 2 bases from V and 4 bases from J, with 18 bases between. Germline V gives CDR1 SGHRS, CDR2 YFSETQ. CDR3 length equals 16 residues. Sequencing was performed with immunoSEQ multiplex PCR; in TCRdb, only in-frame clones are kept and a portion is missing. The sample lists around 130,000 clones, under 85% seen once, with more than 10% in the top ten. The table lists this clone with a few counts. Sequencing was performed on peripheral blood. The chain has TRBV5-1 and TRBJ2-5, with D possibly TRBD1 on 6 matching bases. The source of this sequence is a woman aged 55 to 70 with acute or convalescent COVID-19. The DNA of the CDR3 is TGCGCCAGCAGCTTTTCCCTTGGGGGCGGTCGAGAGACCCAGTACTTC. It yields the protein CASSFSLGGGRETQYF.